These 31 T cell receptor beta chains came from one sample sequenced in a study of blood T cell repertoires in COVID-19. Clones were sequenced by immunoSEQ multiplex PCR, and TCRdb holds only the in-frame ones, with some missing. The table lists about 320,000 clones, approximately 88% of them singletons. The sequencing sample was made of PBMCs or T cells enriched from blood (not recorded which). These receptors all stem from a man younger than 45 who had recovered from COVID-19.

This chain links TRBV6-2 or TRBV6-3 with TRBJ2-7; TRBD2 matches at 8 bases. The CDR3 totals 15 residues. With 5 bases clipped from V and 6 bases from J, the junction kept 12 bases outside the gene matches. CDR1 is MNHEY and CDR2 is SVGEGT in the germline V gene. CDR3 sequence reads: CASSGLAGHVAEQYF. For the CDR3, the DNA is TGTGCCAGCAGTGGGCTAGCGGGCCACGTTGCCGAGCAGTACTTC.

This chain joins TRBV6-6 and TRBJ2-3; the match to TRBD1 covers 9 bases. The CDR3 has 16 amino acids. Germline loops: CDR1 MNHNY, CDR2 SVGAGI (reference sequence). J lost 6 bases, V lost 6 bases, and 13 bases had no gene match. The CDR3 nucleotides are TGTGCCAGCAGCCCCACCGGGACAGGGATATTGGATACGCAGTATTTT. As protein: CASSPTGTGILDTQYF.

The chain combines TRBV7-9 with TRBJ1-5, with D hard to call. The CDR3 loop spans 12 amino acids. V gave up 6 bases and J gave up 4 bases, with 7 bases separating them. Germline CDR1 is SEHNR and CDR2 is FQNEAQ (reference sequence). The CDR3 is CASSEQNQPQHF. Here the CDR3 DNA reads TGTGCCAGCAGTGAACAGAATCAGCCCCAGCATTTT.

J is TRBJ1-2 and V is TRBV19; 8 bases agree with TRBD1. The CDR3 sequence is 15 residues long. In germline, CDR1 is LNHDA, CDR2 SQIVND (reference sequence). The junction had 8 bases not matched to a gene; V was cut back by 4 bases and J by 4 bases. The CDR3 DNA reads TGTGCCAGTAGTACGGACAGGGTAGTAAGCTATGGCTACACCTTC. Translated: CASSTDRVVSYGYTF.

The chain has TRBV6-5 and TRBJ1-2; no clear D gene. The CDR3 consists of 13 residues. Germline V lookup: CDR1 MNHEY, CDR2 SVGAGI. V was clipped by 6 bases and J by 8 bases, with 16 bases between them. The CDR3: CASSRDRSRGYTF. For the CDR3, the DNA is TGTGCCAGCAGCCGGGATCGCTCTAGAGGCTACACCTTC.

The rearrangement links TRBV30 to TRBJ1-6; 9 bases align to TRBD1. Germline loops: CDR1 GTSNPN, CDR2 SVGIG (reference sequence). V shed 3 bases and J 11 bases; nucleotides not matched to a gene: 14. The CDR3 covers 16 residues. CDR3 region: CAWRPTGQGSLPPLHF. Written as DNA, the CDR3 is TGTGCCTGGAGACCAACCGGACAGGGGAGTTTGCCACCCCTCCACTTT. Together with reference TRBV30 and TRBJ1-6, the CDR3 gives the full variable domain: SQTIHQWPATLVQPVGSPLSLECTVEGTSNPNLYWYRQAAGRGLQLLFYSVGIGQISSEVPQNLSASRPQDRQFILSSKKLLLSDSGFYLCAWRPTGQGSLPPLHFGNGTRLTVT.

The chain combines TRBV6-5 with TRBJ2-5; TRBD2 is a possible D gene (7 bases). Trimming shortened V by 5 bases and J by 3 bases, and 10 bases separated the two germline ends. Germline V gene data show CDR1 as MNHEY and CDR2 as SVGAGI. The CDR3 runs 13 residues. CDR3 nucleotides: TGTGCCAGCAGTAGGGGGGGCGAAGAGACCCAGTACTTC. As protein: CASSRGGEETQYF.

In this sample, this clone turned up a few times. The V call is TRBV28, the J call TRBJ1-2, with D maybe TRBD1 (6 bases). Trimming left V 3 bases short and J 4 bases short, with 21 bases between. The CDR3 has 17 residues. Germline-derived CDR1 and CDR2 are MDHEN and SYDVKM. The CDR3 is CASSFPGGAGRSYGYTF. The DNA of the CDR3 is TGTGCCAGCAGTTTCCCGGGGGGGGCCGGGCGTTCCTATGGCTACACCTTC.

The CDR3 reads CASSSPSGGIAGELFF. CDR3 sequence (DNA): TGTGCCAGCAGTTCCCCATCGGGAGGGATAGCCGGGGAGCTGTTTTTT. V is TRBV28 and J is TRBJ2-2; TRBD2 aligns across 8 bases. CDR3 length: 16 amino acids. J gave up 6 bases and V 4 bases, and 10 bases lay outside the gene matches. Germline V gives CDR1 MDHEN, CDR2 SYDVKM. The variable domain in full, completed from reference TRBV28 and TRBJ2-2, reads DVKVTQSSRYLVKRTGEKVFLECVQDMDHENMFWYRQDPGLGLRLIYFSYDVKMKEKGDIPEGYSVSREKKERFSLILESASTNQTSMYLCASSSPSGGIAGELFFGEGSRLTVL.

This clone was detected only once. The gene calls are TRBV18 and TRBJ1-1, with D possibly TRBD1 on 6 matching bases. Germline V CDR1 and CDR2: KGHSH, LQKENI. The CDR3 contains 14 residues. V gave up 3 bases and J gave up 6 bases, with 14 bases separating them. CDR3 protein: CASSPQQQGPEAFF. CDR3 DNA sequence: TGTGCCAGCTCACCCCAACAACAGGGACCTGAAGCTTTCTTT.

The table lists this clone with a few counts. The V and J genes are TRBV11-1 and TRBJ2-1, with 9 bases fitting TRBD2. The CDR3 is 16 amino acids. V was clipped by 1 base and J by 2 bases; unmatched bases: 3. The germline V gene has CDR1 SGHAT and CDR2 FQDESV (reference sequence). The CDR3 DNA reads as TGTGCCAGCAGCTTAGGTGCGGGGGGGACCTACAATGAGCAGTTCTTC. Its protein product is CASSLGAGGTYNEQFF.

CDR3 protein: CASSLVEGGGYTF. CDR3 DNA: TGTGCCAGCAGTTTAGTGGAGGGTGGTGGCTACACCTTC. The chain recombines TRBV28 with TRBJ1-2; D is ambiguous. Trimming removed 2 bases from V and 7 bases from J, with 11 bases in between. CDR3 length: 13 residues. Germline CDR1 MDHEN, CDR2 SYDVKM.

This rearrangement joins TRBV5-6 to TRBJ1-2; 9 positions match TRBD1. Germline V lookup: CDR1 SGHDT, CDR2 YYEEEE. The CDR3 is made up of 14 amino acids. V was pared by 4 bases and J by 3 bases, with 4 bases of the junction left unmatched. The CDR3 reads CASSEQGAYYGYTF. Here the CDR3 DNA reads TGTGCCAGCAGCGAACAGGGGGCTTACTATGGCTACACCTTC.

J is TRBJ2-1 and V is TRBV4-2, with D possibly matching TRBD1 (7 bases). The CDR3 sequence is 15 residues long. Germline values: CDR1 LGHNA, CDR2 YNFKEQ. With 1 base removed from V and 8 bases from J, the gap between germline ends came to 15 bases. For the CDR3, the DNA is TGTGCCAGCAGCCAAGGGGCAGGGGGAGGAGATGAGCAGTTCTTC. It encodes CASSQGAGGGDEQFF.

The chain recombines TRBV5-1 with TRBJ1-5, with 10 bases fitting TRBD1. Losses at the gene ends were 0 bases for V and 6 bases for J; bases not matched to a gene: 21. Germline lookup yields CDR1 SGHRS and CDR2 YFSETQ. This CDR3 contains 21 residues. The CDR3 DNA is TGCGCCAGCAGCTTGGGAAAGGGGACAGGGGAAGGGAAATTTTTTAGTCAGCCCCAGCATTTT. This encodes CASSLGKGTGEGKFFSQPQHF.

This chain connects TRBV3-1 (or the pseudogene TRBV3-2) to TRBJ2-5; 11 nucleotides agree with TRBD2. This CDR3 contains 19 residues. J gave up 5 bases and V 3 bases, and 17 bases lay outside the gene matches. CDR1 LGHDT and CDR2 YNNKEL come from the germline V gene (reference sequence). The CDR3 DNA is TGTGCCAGCAGCCACCCCCAGAGATTAGCGGGGGGGCGGTGGGAGACCCAGTACTTC. This translates into CASSHPQRLAGGRWETQYF.

This sequence joins TRBV7-9 and TRBJ2-7; 9 bases are shared with TRBD2. The CDR3 is 16 amino acids. Trimming at V came to 1 base and at J to 0 bases, leaving 4 bases not matched to a gene. Germline V gene sequence: CDR1 SEHNR, CDR2 FQNEAQ (reference sequence). The CDR3, as DNA: TGTGCCAGCAGCTTAGTACCTAGCGGGGTCTCCTACGAGCAGTACTTC. Amino acid sequence: CASSLVPSGVSYEQYF.

The chain employs TRBV7-3 and TRBJ2-3, with 8 bases fitting TRBD1. V lost 5 bases and J lost 3; bases outside the gene matches: 7. Germline values: CDR1 SGHTA, CDR2 FQGTGA. The CDR3 is 15 amino acids. CDR3 in amino acids: CASSVGQVETDTQYF. The DNA for the CDR3 is TGTGCCAGCAGCGTGGGACAGGTGGAAACAGATACGCAGTATTTT.

The rearrangement joins TRBV7-8 to TRBJ1-4; a weak D match, TRBD1 (5 bases). V shed 3 bases and J shed 0 bases, with 14 bases lying between them. The germline CDR1 and CDR2 sequences are SGHVS and FQNEAQ. The CDR3 runs to 17 residues. The CDR3 here is CASSFLGHRATNEKLFF. In DNA form, the CDR3 reads TGTGCCAGCAGCTTTTTGGGGCACCGTGCAACTAATGAAAAACTGTTTTTT.

This chain links TRBV19 with TRBJ2-3, with TRBD1 identical over 9 bases. Germline loops: CDR1 LNHDA, CDR2 SQIVND (reference sequence). This CDR3 region has 15 residues. V gave up 6 bases and J gave up 5 bases; unmatched junction bases: 9. CDR3 DNA sequence: TGTGCCAGTAGCCTGGGACAGGGCCATGGAGATACGCAGTATTTT. This codes for CASSLGQGHGDTQYF.

The chain employs TRBV28 and TRBJ2-2; tentative D call: TRBD1 (6 bases). Looked up from germline, CDR1 is MDHEN and CDR2 is SYDVKM. Trimming removed 3 bases from V and 5 bases from J, with 10 bases in between. The CDR3 loop spans 14 amino acids. The CDR3, as DNA: TGTGCCAGCAGTTTTCGGCAGGGGACCGGGGAGCTGTTTTTT. It yields the protein CASSFRQGTGELFF.

The rearrangement uses TRBV9 and TRBJ2-7; 9 positions match TRBD1. This CDR3 comprises 17 residues. Germline V lookup: CDR1 SGDLS, CDR2 YYNGEE. With V trimmed by 6 bases and J by 7 bases, 20 bases remained unmatched. The CDR3 DNA follows: TGTGCCAGCACCCCTTTTCCCGTAGGGACAGGGACCTGGGAGCAGTACTTC. It specifies CASTPFPVGTGTWEQYF.

CDR3 region: CSVQDSNTGELFF. In nucleotides, the CDR3 is TGCAGCGTTCAGGACTCCAACACCGGGGAGCTGTTTTTT. The rearrangement links TRBV29-1 to TRBJ2-2; the D gene is possibly TRBD2 (5 bases). The germline V gene has CDR1 SQVTM and CDR2 ANQGSEA. Trimming shortened V by 5 bases and J by 2 bases, and 9 bases separated the two germline ends. The CDR3 is 13 residues long.

This chain links TRBV7-6 with TRBJ2-5; the match to TRBD2 covers 11 bases. V was clipped by 4 bases and J by 4 bases; unmatched bases: 8. CDR3 size: 16 residues. Looked up from germline, CDR1 is SGHVS and CDR2 is FNYEAQ. In DNA form, the CDR3 reads TGTGCCAGCAGCTCGACTAGCGGGGTCGCGCGAGAGACCCAGTACTTC. The encoded protein is CASSSTSGVARETQYF.

This sequence joins TRBV7-9 and TRBJ1-4; D remains unclear. The V gene lost 5 bases and the J gene lost 0 bases, with 7 bases spanning the gap. This CDR3 comprises 14 residues. Germline V gene sequence: CDR1 SEHNR, CDR2 FQNEAQ (reference sequence). Here the CDR3 DNA reads TGTGCCAGCAGCCCTAGTGCAACTAATGAAAAACTGTTTTTT. Protein: CASSPSATNEKLFF.

The chain is built from TRBV2 and TRBJ2-7; 10 nucleotides align to TRBD2. The CDR3 is 13 residues long. With V trimmed by 8 bases and J by 7 bases, 8 bases remained unmatched. The V gene's germline CDR1 is SNHLY and CDR2 FYNNEI. The CDR3 protein is CASCSGGWLEQYF. The CDR3 coding sequence is TGTGCCAGCTGTAGCGGGGGGTGGTTGGAGCAGTACTTC.

The rearrangement links TRBV24-1 to TRBJ1-2, with 7 positions matching TRBD1. Germline assignment: CDR1 KGHDR and CDR2 SFDVKD. Trimming took 9 bases from V and 7 from J; bases not matched to a gene: 13. The CDR3 extends over 14 amino acids. CDR3 in DNA: TGTGCCACCCCAACAGGGGAGCCCTTTGGTGGCTACACCTTC. This translates into CATPTGEPFGGYTF.

The genes are TRBV30 and TRBJ1-5; D is possibly TRBD1 (6 bases). Germline CDR1 GTSNPN, CDR2 SVGIG (reference sequence). V lost 2 bases to trimming and J lost 4 bases, with 12 bases between them. The CDR3 is made up of 14 amino acids. The CDR3 DNA reads TGTGCCTGGAGTACCGGGACACTGAATCAGCCCCAGCATTTT. Protein product: CAWSTGTLNQPQHF.

The J gene is TRBJ2-2, the V gene TRBV27; D ambiguous. V was pared by 3 bases and J by 0 bases, with 14 bases between. The CDR3 spans 17 residues. Germline lookup yields CDR1 MNHEY and CDR2 SMNVEV (reference sequence). The DNA for the CDR3 is TGTGCCAGCAGTTTCCTTCCCCTTTCGGCGAACACCGGGGAGCTGTTTTTT. Translation: CASSFLPLSANTGELFF.

This sequence joins TRBV19 and TRBJ1-1; D gene uncertain. The germline gives CDR1 LNHDA, CDR2 SQIVND (reference sequence). With 7 bases removed from V and 2 bases from J, the gap between germline ends came to 11 bases. This CDR3 is built from 13 residues. The CDR3: CASTKRSNTEAFF. In DNA form, the CDR3 reads TGTGCCAGTACTAAGCGTTCTAACACTGAAGCTTTCTTT. Drawing the rest from reference TRBV19 and TRBJ1-1, the complete variable domain is DGGITQSPKYLFRKEGQNVTLSCEQNLNHDAMYWYRQDPGQGLRLIYYSQIVNDFQKGDIAEGYSVSREKKESFPLTVTSAQKNPTAFYLCASTKRSNTEAFFGQGTRLTVV.

The J gene is TRBJ2-4, the V gene TRBV30; TRBD1 matches 9 bases. Trimming took 4 bases from V and 8 from J; bases not matched to a gene: 3. This CDR3 comprises 12 residues. CDR1 and CDR2 from the germline V gene are GTSNPN and SVGIG (reference sequence). The CDR3 loop is CAWTGQGHIQYF. CDR3 DNA: TGTGCCTGGACCGGACAGGGGCACATTCAGTACTTC.